The 11 T cell receptor beta chains in this list originate from one sample, sequenced in a study of blood T cell repertoires in COVID-19. Sequencing was performed with immunoSEQ multiplex PCR; in TCRdb, only in-frame clones are kept and a portion is missing. Of under 200,000 clones in the sample, approximately 80% are singletons; the top ten hold less than 3.5%. The sequenced sample consisted of peripheral blood. These receptors were obtained from a woman in her sixties with acute or convalescent COVID-19.

The V and J genes are TRBV3-1 (or the pseudogene TRBV3-2) and TRBJ1-1; tentatively, D is TRBD1 (6 bases). Germline CDR1 and CDR2: LGHDT and YNNKEL (reference sequence). Trimming cost V 1 base and J 1 base, with 10 bases left between them. The CDR3 covers 15 residues. The CDR3 reads CASSQVLRGNTEAFF. The CDR3 DNA is TGTGCCAGCAGCCAAGTGCTCAGGGGGAACACTGAAGCTTTCTTT.

A remark on this clone: Other DNA sequences in this sample translate to the same CDR3. The DNA of the CDR3 is TGCGCCAGCAGCTTGGCCGCAGGGGGAACCGGGGAGCTGTTTTTT. Protein product: CASSLAAGGTGELFF. The chain couples TRBV5-1 to TRBJ2-2; 7 bases agree with TRBD1. The CDR3 consists of 15 residues. Trimming cost V 0 bases and J 5 bases; bases outside gene matches: 4. The germline gives CDR1 SGHRS, CDR2 YFSETQ.

J is TRBJ2-4 and V is TRBV9, with D possibly being TRBD1 (5 bases). The CDR3 has 15 residues. Germline V gives CDR1 SGDLS, CDR2 YYNGEE. Trimming left V 4 bases short and J 1 base short, with 12 bases between. The CDR3 spells CASSLVGAAKNIQYF. CDR3 nucleotides: TGTGCCAGCAGCCTCGTAGGGGCCGCCAAAAACATTCAGTACTTC.

This clone was found a few times. The genes are TRBV4-1 and TRBJ2-5; no firm D call. Germline V gene sequence: CDR1 MGHRA, CDR2 YSYEKL. The CDR3 has 12 residues. V lost 0 bases, J lost 5 bases, and 4 bases lay in between. The CDR3 DNA is TGCGCCAGCAGCCAAGAATATGAGACCCAGTACTTC. This translates into CASSQEYETQYF.

The sample holds one count of this clone. V usage is TRBV4-2 and J usage is TRBJ1-1; D remains unclear. The germline gives CDR1 LGHNA, CDR2 YNFKEQ. Trimming took 1 base from V and 4 from J, leaving 13 bases between them. This CDR3 has 15 amino acids. CDR3 amino acids: CASSQGREGPTEAFF. The CDR3 DNA reads as TGTGCCAGCAGCCAAGGAAGAGAGGGTCCCACTGAAGCTTTCTTT.

V gene TRBV3-1 (or the pseudogene TRBV3-2) combines with J gene TRBJ1-1; weak D call: TRBD1 (6 bases). Deletions cut 0 bases from V and 3 bases from J, with 14 bases between. From germline, CDR1 is LGHDT and CDR2 YNNKEL (reference sequence). The CDR3 spans 16 residues. The CDR3 DNA sequence: TGTGCCAGCAGCCAAGATTTGGGGGCTGGGGACACTGAAGCTTTCTTT. The encoded protein is CASSQDLGAGDTEAFF.

The chain has TRBV23-1 and TRBJ1-6; the match to TRBD1 covers 9 bases. TRBV23-1 carries the ORF label, with uncertain function. V trimming: 4 bases; J trimming: 10 bases; junction bases outside the gene matches: 11. CDR3 length: 16 amino acids. CDR3 DNA sequence: TGCGCCAGCAGTCTCCCCAAGGGACAGGGACGATCACCCCTCCACTTT. It codes for CASSLPKGQGRSPLHF.

The genes are TRBV4-3 and TRBJ2-5, with D perhaps TRBD2 (7 bases). V lost 2 bases and J lost 4, with 14 bases in between. CDR3 length: 15 residues. CDR1 is LGHNA and CDR2 is YSLEER in the germline V gene. CDR3 sequence (DNA): TGCGCCAGCAGCCAATCGAGGGGGGGCGGAGAGACCCAGTACTTC. Residues: CASSQSRGGGETQYF.

With regard to this clone: Other DNA variants within this sample encode the same CDR3. This rearrangement joins TRBV10-3 to TRBJ2-5, with D uncertain. Per the germline V gene, CDR1 is ENHRY and CDR2 is SYGVKD. V was clipped by 0 bases and J by 5 bases, with 4 bases between them. The CDR3 runs 12 residues. The CDR3 bases are TGTGCCATCAGTGAGTCGTCGGAGACCCAGTACTTC. Amino acids: CAISESSETQYF.

J is TRBJ2-7 and V is TRBV6-5; maybe TRBD1 (6 bases). Germline assignment: CDR1 MNHEY and CDR2 SVGAGI. The CDR3 extends over 14 amino acids. Trimming removed 2 bases at V and 4 bases at J, with 12 bases between. CDR3 nucleotide sequence: TGTGCCAGCAGTTACAGTGGGGGCAAGTACGAGCAGTACTTC. It codes for CASSYSGGKYEQYF.

The rearrangement joins TRBV4-3 to TRBJ2-1, with D possibly matching TRBD1 (6 bases). The CDR3 extends over 17 amino acids. Germline V CDR1 and CDR2: LGHNA, YSLEER. Trimming stripped 0 bases from V and 0 bases from J, with 12 bases between. CDR3: CASSQERGSSSYNEQFF. The CDR3 DNA is TGCGCCAGCAGCCAAGAAAGGGGGTCGAGCTCCTACAATGAGCAGTTCTTC.